This entry lists 5 T cell receptor beta chains sequenced from one sample in a study of regulatory T cells in long-lasting Graves disease. Described time point: newly diagnosed GD, antithyroid drugs for less than 3 months. There was RNA extracted from PBMCs, and the TCR library was made from it. Building of the TCR beta libraries involved iRepertoire HTBI primers and Arm-PCR of CDR3 regions. TCRdb ran MiXCR on the multiplex PCR reads and lists one entry per CDR3 protein. The sample shows about 350,000 distinct CDR3 sequences, under 20% of them seen only once. These same records also appear under a second study, on T cells in Graves' hyperthyroidism and ophthalmopathy.

The material was peripheral blood mononuclear cells (PBMCs), obtained at new diagnosis, from a patient treated with antithyroid drugs. These receptor sequences come from a woman aged 18-29 years with Graves disease.

Many counts were recorded for this clonotype. The chain is built from TRBV20-1 and TRBJ1-1, with D hard to call. The CDR3 is 14 residues long. Germline V gene sequence: CDR1 DFQATT, CDR2 SNEGSKA (reference sequence). The V gene lost 0 bases and the J gene lost 0 bases, with 8 bases spanning the gap. The CDR3 DNA reads as TGCAGTGCTAGAGATGGCGGCTTGAACACTGAAGCTTTCTTT. Translation gives CSARDGGLNTEAFF.

This chain connects TRBV12-3 or TRBV12-4 to TRBJ1-5; a weak D match, TRBD1 (5 bases). The CDR3 loop spans 12 amino acids. Trimming took off 6 bases at V and 6 bases at J, with 9 bases between the two ends. The CDR3 sequence: CASSERGQPQHF. CDR3 nucleotide sequence: TGTGCCAGCAGCGAGAGGGGTCAGCCCCAGCATTTT.

There are a few counts of this clonotype. The CDR3 region has the DNA TGTGCCAGCAGTCCCGACAGGGTTGGAAACACCATATATTTT. Its protein product is CASSPDRVGNTIYF. This chain uses TRBV6-1 with TRBJ1-3, with 7 bases identical to TRBD1. CDR1 is MNHNS, CDR2 SASEGT, per germline. Trimming took 5 bases from V and 3 from J; bases not matched to a gene: 4. There are 14 residues in the CDR3.

This clonotype showed up many times. The chain uses TRBV27 and TRBJ2-7; D might be TRBD1 or TRBD2, each matching 5 bases. Germline assignment: CDR1 MNHEY and CDR2 SMNVEV (reference sequence). V gave up 5 bases and J gave up 2 bases, with 16 bases separating them. The CDR3 is made up of 15 amino acids. The DNA of the CDR3 is TGTGCCAGCAGTCCATACCCCGGGACCCCCTACGAGCAGTACTTC. It yields the protein CASSPYPGTPYEQYF.

This clonotype came up many times. The gene calls are TRBV5-1 and TRBJ2-7; D unclear. The V gene lost 2 bases and the J gene lost 3 bases, with 9 bases spanning the gap. Germline V lookup: CDR1 SGHRS, CDR2 YFSETQ. The length of the CDR3 is 13 residues. The CDR3 bases are TGCGCCAGCAGCTTAGGGAACGGCTACGAGCAGTACTTC. It translates to CASSLGNGYEQYF.